This T cell receptor beta chain was captured in a study of cytomegalovirus exposure and HLA in healthy donors. Overall study findings and caveats: Some V segments, TRBV6-2 and TRBV6-3 among them, were indistinguishable and were therefore excluded.

CDR1 MNHEY and CDR2 SMNVEV come from the germline V gene (reference sequence). CDR3 length: 14 amino acids. Trimming cost V 2 bases and J 3 bases, with 8 bases left between them. The PCR used 60 Vbeta and 13 Jbeta primers. Here immunoSEQ multiplex PCR was the method, and the copy in TCRdb shows in-frame clones only, minus some. The table lists some 86,000 clones, around 79% of them singletons, with approximately 15% in the top ten. With respect to this clone: Its antigen is as yet unknown.

The sample taken for sequencing was PBMCs. The TCR sequence derives from a woman aged 40-49 years in good health and CMV-seropositive. This rearrangement joins TRBV27 to TRBJ1-5; TRBD1 might be the D (6 bases). CDR3 in DNA: TGTGCCAGCAGTTTAGCAGGGGCCAATCAGCCCCAGCATTTT. Amino acid sequence: CASSLAGANQPQHF.